The 21 T cell receptor beta chains below come from one sample, sequenced in a study of blood T cell repertoires in COVID-19. TCRdb's table, derived via immunoSEQ multiplex PCR, lists solely in-frame clones and lacks some. The repertoire holds roughly 86,000 clones, with under 85% as singletons. What was sequenced was peripheral blood. These receptor sequences come from a woman between 70 and 85 years old with acute or convalescent COVID-19.

The chain uses TRBV29-1 and TRBJ2-3; 7 bases map to TRBD1. The CDR3 extends over 17 amino acids. V lost 7 bases to trimming and J lost 0 bases; unmatched junction nucleotides: 16. Per the germline V gene, CDR1 is SQVTM and CDR2 is ANQGSEA. The CDR3 region has the DNA TGCAGCGCTCGAAAAGGGACAGCCGCCTATAGCACAGATACGCAGTATTTT. Translated, it gives CSARKGTAAYSTDTQYF.

The rearrangement links TRBV18 to TRBJ1-2; the D gene is possibly TRBD1 (6 bases). The CDR3 spans 14 residues. The germline V gene has CDR1 KGHSH and CDR2 LQKENI. Trimming took 6 bases from V and 0 from J, leaving 11 bases between them. CDR3 residues: CASSSGQPNYGYTF. The CDR3 region has the DNA TGTGCCAGCTCGTCTGGACAGCCTAACTATGGCTACACCTTC.

The V gene is TRBV6-5, the J gene TRBJ2-7; 9 nucleotides agree with TRBD1. The CDR3 contains 13 residues. V lost 11 bases and J lost 4; bases outside the gene matches: 9. Looked up from germline, CDR1 is MNHEY and CDR2 is SVGAGI. The CDR3 nucleotides read TGTGCCGGCCGACAGGGGGTCTTGTACGAGCAGTACTTC. This sequence encodes CAGRQGVLYEQYF.

V and J are TRBV28 and TRBJ1-5, with TRBD1 matching over 7 bases. Unmatched junction bases numbered 4, after V lost 2 bases and J lost 6 bases. The CDR3 is 14 amino acids. Germline V gene sequence: CDR1 MDHEN, CDR2 SYDVKM. CDR3 nucleotide sequence: TGTGCCAGCAGTTTAGTAGGGGGCAGTCAGCCCCAGCATTTT. Its translation is CASSLVGGSQPQHF.

This clone has a single count. The rearrangement joins TRBV19 to TRBJ1-6; D remains ambiguous. The CDR3 runs 15 residues. CDR1 is LNHDA, CDR2 SQIVND, per germline (reference sequence). Trimming left V 3 bases short and J 5 bases short, with 11 bases between. CDR3 coding DNA: TGTGCCAGTAGTATCAGTGGACTGAATAATTCACCCCTCCACTTT. It encodes CASSISGLNNSPLHF.

This sequence joins TRBV6-6 and TRBJ2-5; possibly TRBD1 for D (6 bases). Germline assignment: CDR1 MNHNY and CDR2 SVGAGI (reference sequence). Trimming removed 5 bases from V and 4 bases from J, with 17 bases in between. CDR3 length equals 15 residues. The CDR3 DNA reads TGTGCCAGCAGTGTACAGGGCGGTTTGGGAGAGACCCAGTACTTC. It specifies CASSVQGGLGETQYF.

The chain joins TRBV2 to TRBJ1-5; TRBD1 agrees at 10 bases. The CDR3 extends over 14 amino acids. V lost 7 bases and J lost 6; bases outside the gene matches: 6. CDR1 is SNHLY and CDR2 is FYNNEI in the germline V gene. This CDR3 is CASKSDRGLQPQHF. The DNA of the CDR3 is TGTGCCAGCAAATCCGACAGGGGGCTTCAGCCCCAGCATTTT.

The J gene is TRBJ2-2, the V gene TRBV16, with D perhaps TRBD1 (6 bases). Germline-derived CDR1 and CDR2 are KGHSY and FQNENV. The V gene lost 10 bases and the J gene lost 1 base, with 13 bases spanning the gap. The CDR3 extends over 14 amino acids. The CDR3 sequence is CANKGDRNTGELFF. The CDR3 region has the DNA TGTGCCAATAAGGGGGACCGGAACACCGGGGAGCTGTTTTTT.

This chain links TRBV13 with TRBJ1-2; 11 bases match TRBD1. CDR3 length equals 15 residues. In germline, CDR1 is PRHDT, CDR2 FYEKMQ (reference sequence). J gave up 8 bases and V 0 bases, and 5 bases lay outside the gene matches. Written as DNA, the CDR3 is TGTGCCAGCAGCTTAGGCCAGGGACAGGGGGACGGCTACACCTTC. This translates into CASSLGQGQGDGYTF.

This clone was observed a handful of times. V is TRBV18 and J is TRBJ2-7; a possible D gene is TRBD1 (5 bases). Germline V gene data show CDR1 as KGHSH and CDR2 as LQKENI. This CDR3 contains 12 residues. V was cut by 1 base and J by 5 bases, with 6 bases left in between. The DNA for the CDR3 is TGTGCCAGCTCACCACGACAGAACGAGCAGTACTTC. It is translated as CASSPRQNEQYF. Supplemented by reference TRBV18 and TRBJ2-7, the full variable domain reads NAGVMQNPRHLVRRRGQEARLRCSPMKGHSHVYWYRQLPEEGLKFMVYLQKENIIDESGMPKERFSAEFPKEGPSILRIQQVVRGDSAAYFCASSPRQNEQYFGPGTRLTVT.

This sequence joins TRBV19 and TRBJ1-3; the D gene is possibly TRBD1 (6 bases). V was shortened by 4 bases and J by 4 bases, with 8 bases between the two germline ends. The germline CDR1 and CDR2 sequences are LNHDA and SQIVND (reference sequence). There are 13 residues in the CDR3. CDR3 region: CASSNDRGNTIYF. In nucleotides, the CDR3 is TGTGCCAGTAGTAACGACAGGGGAAACACCATATATTTT.

This clone occurred a few times. This sequence joins TRBV19 and TRBJ1-2; D gene uncertain. The V and J ends lost 3 bases and 1 base respectively, with 6 bases between them. In germline, CDR1 is LNHDA, CDR2 SQIVND (reference sequence). CDR3 length: 13 amino acids. The CDR3 nucleotides are TGTGCCAGTAGTATGGCTGTTAACTATGGCTACACCTTC. Amino acids: CASSMAVNYGYTF.

The chain links TRBV28 to TRBJ1-1, with D possibly being TRBD1 (5 bases). The CDR3 sequence is 15 residues long. The V gene's germline CDR1 is MDHEN and CDR2 SYDVKM. V lost 7 bases, J lost 3 bases, and 18 bases lay in between. CDR3 region: CASTSLSSRDTEAFF. The CDR3 DNA follows: TGTGCCAGCACAAGCCTATCGAGCAGGGACACTGAAGCTTTCTTT.

The rearrangement links TRBV11-3 to TRBJ2-7; 10 bases match TRBD1. CDR1 is SGHNT and CDR2 is YENEEA in the germline V gene. With 7 bases clipped from V and 2 bases from J, the junction kept 5 bases outside the gene matches. The CDR3 has 14 residues. The CDR3 reads CASTFGTGAYEQYF. In DNA, the CDR3 is TGTGCCAGCACCTTTGGGACAGGGGCCTACGAGCAGTACTTC. Based on the CDR3 plus reference TRBV11-3 and TRBJ2-7, the full variable domain is EAGVVQSPRYKIIEKKQPVAFWCNPISGHNTLYWYLQNLGQGPELLIRYENEEAVDDSQLPKDRFSAERLKGVDSTLKIQPAELGDSAVYLCASTFGTGAYEQYFGPGTRLTVT.

The chain employs TRBV6-5 and TRBJ2-2; TRBD2 might be the D (6 bases). CDR3 length equals 15 residues. Germline-derived CDR1 and CDR2 are MNHEY and SVGAGI. The V gene lost 5 bases and the J gene lost 7 bases, with 17 bases spanning the gap. The CDR3 DNA sequence: TGTGCCAGCAGTCGGGGGTGGGGAGTCAGCGGGGAGCTGTTTTTT. Amino acids: CASSRGWGVSGELFF.

The chain recombines TRBV24-1 with TRBJ2-3; D may be TRBD2 (6 bases). CDR1 KGHDR and CDR2 SFDVKD come from the germline V gene. Trimming left V 6 bases short and J 4 bases short, with 10 bases between. The CDR3 is made up of 13 amino acids. The CDR3 DNA sequence: TGTGCCACCAGTATTCCGGGGGCAGATACGCAGTATTTT. Its protein product is CATSIPGADTQYF.

The V call is TRBV7-6, the J call TRBJ2-3, with 10 bases identical to TRBD2. J was trimmed by 2 bases and V by 2 bases; bases with no gene match: 4. CDR1 and CDR2 (germline): SGHVS, FNYEAQ. CDR3 length: 16 residues. The CDR3 DNA is TGTGCCAGCAGCTTACAACTAGCGGGGAACACAGATACGCAGTATTTT. It specifies CASSLQLAGNTDTQYF.

The CDR3 is CASSSTGGVRPEAFF. In DNA form, the CDR3 reads TGTGCCAGCAGCTCGACAGGGGGCGTACGGCCTGAAGCTTTCTTT. The genes are TRBV5-4 and TRBJ1-1, with TRBD1 identical over 10 bases. The CDR3 sequence is 15 residues long. The junction had 8 bases not matched to a gene; V was cut back by 3 bases and J by 6 bases. Germline CDR1 is SGHNT and CDR2 is YYREEE (reference sequence).

This rearrangement joins TRBV5-4 to TRBJ1-6; D gene ambiguous. Germline V gives CDR1 SGHNT, CDR2 YYREEE (reference sequence). The CDR3 has 16 amino acids. Trimming removed 3 bases at V and 4 bases at J, with 14 bases between. DNA of the CDR3: TGTGCCAGCAGCTCTGGTTTACATCAGTATAATTCACCCCTCCACTTT. Its protein product is CASSSGLHQYNSPLHF.

The rearrangement links TRBV2 to TRBJ1-1; 7 bases align to TRBD1. The CDR3 has 17 residues. With 6 bases clipped from V and 0 bases from J, the junction kept 13 bases outside the gene matches. Looked up from germline, CDR1 is SNHLY and CDR2 is FYNNEI. The CDR3: CASSDLTGLLMNTEAFF. The CDR3 region has the DNA TGTGCCAGCAGCGACCTGACAGGGCTATTGATGAACACTGAAGCTTTCTTT.

CDR3 sequence: CASSVQGTGNTIYF. The CDR3 DNA reads as TGTGCCAGCAGCGTACAGGGGACCGGAAACACCATATATTTT. The V and J genes are TRBV3-1 (or the pseudogene TRBV3-2) and TRBJ1-3; the match to TRBD1 covers 7 bases. Germline assignment: CDR1 LGHDT and CDR2 YNNKEL (reference sequence). The trim removed 5 bases at V and 4 bases at J, leaving 5 bases unmatched. CDR3 length: 14 residues.